One T cell receptor (beta chain) is described in this entry. The clone's antigen remains unknown. No qualities accompany the bases; no much larger clone lies one base away. The data were taken from a study of blood T cell repertoires in COVID-19 (dated by TCRdb to the early 2020s). For context, the study as a whole: Samples from collaborators originated in the United States, Italy and Spain and spanned both the acute and convalescent phases of COVID-19. The material from the prospective study consisted of cDNA or gDNA derived from T cells, B-cell-depleted T cells, or PBMCs. The dataset comprised deeply sampled blood TCRbeta repertoires from subjects exposed to, actively infected with, or recovered from COVID-19. The repertoires were released in a freely available public database meant as a resource for research on the immune response to SARS-CoV-2. Samples came from the ongoing ImmuneRACE study (first 160 participants) plus 1,254 subjects from 6 global collaborators. Nearly every sample came with metadata listing a de-identified subject ID, COVID-19 status, age in years and sex. Where available, HLA class I and class II types were taken from metadata supplied by the sample provider and were not determined by assay-based typing. Study-wide findings and limitations: Clinical and demographic metadata were provided uncurated, with the amount varying by source and participant.

The germline V gene specifies MDHEN as CDR1 and SYDVKM as CDR2. From cysteine to phenylalanine, the CDR3 is 14 amino acids long. Of the read, only the CDR3 DNA is kept; its 42 bases are in frame from base 1. Trimmed from V: 7 bases; trimmed from J: 8 bases; junction bases lacking a gene match: 9. The immunoSEQ Assay, a bias-controlled multiplex PCR, was used to amplify TCRbeta CDR3 regions from genomic DNA. In the authors' own workflow: The number of nucleated cells in each sample was estimated from the amplification of reference gene primers within the assay. To quantify the absolute abundance of each unique TCRbeta CDR3 rearrangement, sequence reads were collapsed and filtered. For each sample, productive Simpson clonality was calculated as the square root of Simpson's diversity index over productive rearrangements. TCRdb mirrors the immuneACCESS table, restricted to in-frame sequences. Some clones are absent from its copies; in checked studies, under half trace to an unresolved V gene, and the reason for the others is unknown. V and J calls and clone size follow that table, whereas D and trimming were derived from the DNA. This sample comprises over 80,000 clones, 85% to 95% of them detected only once. 1.5% to 2% of the sample is in the top ten clones.

Each collaborating institution followed its own protocols to collect whole blood in K2EDTA tubes. For TCRbeta analysis, collaborator samples were shipped as frozen whole blood, as isolated PBMCs, or as DNA extracted from either sample type. The source is a man between 60 and 75 years old with acute or convalescent COVID-19. Here the chain combines TRBV28 and TRBJ2-1, with TRBD1 matching 9 junction bases. Input material: peripheral blood. The DNA sequence is TGTGCCAGCATAAGGACAGGGGTAGACTATGAGCAGTTCTTC. Its coded protein is CASIRTGVDYEQFF.